These T cell receptor beta chains were read from a single sample in a study of PD-1 blockade in classical Hodgkin lymphoma. The protocol was immunoSEQ multiplex PCR, while the TCRdb copy is restricted to in-frame clones and leaves out a portion. The sample records around 90,000 clones, about 77% being singletons. Sequences were derived from peripheral blood mononuclear cells (PBMCs), sampled before the fourth cycle of nivolumab. All receptors derive from a human donor with classical Hodgkin lymphoma. CDR3s include the opening cysteine and the closing phenylalanine or tryptophan. The order of the fields is J gene, V gene, CDR3 protein.

TRBJ2-3 | TRBV5-4 | CASSGGLADYRTDTQYF
TRBJ2-1 | TRBV5-1 | CASSLGGLENEQFF
TRBJ1-2 | TRBV6-4 | CASSDNRNYGYTF
TRBJ2-5 | TRBV5-1 | CASSLGPQETQYF
TRBJ2-7 | TRBV2 | CASSAGGGPYEQYF
TRBJ2-6 | TRBV9 | CASSPGGSGANVLTF
TRBJ1-5 | TRBV2 | CASRDGTLSNQPQHF
TRBJ1-1 | TRBV6-5 | CASSYVVTGAEAFF
TRBJ2-5 | TRBV2 | CASSRPLLEETQYF
TRBJ2-3 | TRBV28 | CASIGGTDTQYF
TRBJ1-1 | TRBV5-1 | CASSFSGGTEAFF
TRBJ2-3 | TRBV11-3 | CASSLGLAGFTDTQYF
TRBJ2-3 | TRBV6-5 | CASTRQGASTDTQYF
TRBJ1-1 | TRBV7-9 | CASSLAPMGNTEAFF
TRBJ2-1 | TRBV18 | CASSPETGNNEQFF
TRBJ1-5 | TRBV30 | CAWSGQSNQPQHF
TRBJ2-3 | TRBV6-5 | CASSYGLPGTDTQYF
TRBJ2-7 | TRBV7-2 | CASSLLGPLSYEQYF
TRBJ1-1 | TRBV18 | CASSPQEGGTEAFF
TRBJ2-7 | TRBV5-4 | CASSRGQVGLYEQYF
TRBJ2-5 | TRBV19 | CASSTRLAGAQETQYF
TRBJ1-2 | TRBV30 | CAWSRQVGGYTF
TRBJ1-1 | TRBV9 | CASSVQGANTEAFF
TRBJ1-5 | TRBV18 | CASSAERVNQPQHF
TRBJ2-7 | TRBV27 | CASRPGGTSYEQYF
TRBJ1-2 | TRBV11-2 | CASSSDRGGYGYTF
TRBJ1-2 | TRBV6-6 | CASRRQGTLSNYGYTF
TRBJ2-7 | TRBV28 | CASSLWGERVGEQYF
TRBJ1-4 | TRBV5-8 | CASSLGQLNEKLFF
TRBJ2-1 | TRBV4-1 | CASSQDWLNNEQFF
TRBJ2-3 | TRBV6-5 | CASSLASGTDTQYF
TRBJ2-5 | TRBV5-1 | CASSLGLAVQETQYF
TRBJ1-4 | TRBV30 | CAWSPWQGYEKLFF
TRBJ1-5 | TRBV19 | CASSPYGTNSNQPQHF
TRBJ2-7 | TRBV29-1 | CSVRGGALPYEQYF
TRBJ2-2 | TRBV7-6 | CASTQTGGIGGELFF
TRBJ1-6 | TRBV6-5 | CASRIDRDNSPLHF
TRBJ2-5 | TRBV5-6 | CASSGGSRETQYF
TRBJ1-4 | TRBV28 | CASSLTRGDEKLFF
TRBJ1-2 | TRBV27 | CASSPLTGDYGYTF
TRBJ1-1 | TRBV5-4 | CASSRGQNTEAFF
TRBJ1-5 | TRBV6-6 | CASSYLGVGNQPQHF
TRBJ1-4 | TRBV7-8 | CASSLGVGASIEKLFF
TRBJ2-2 | TRBV2 | CASSPWSGELFF